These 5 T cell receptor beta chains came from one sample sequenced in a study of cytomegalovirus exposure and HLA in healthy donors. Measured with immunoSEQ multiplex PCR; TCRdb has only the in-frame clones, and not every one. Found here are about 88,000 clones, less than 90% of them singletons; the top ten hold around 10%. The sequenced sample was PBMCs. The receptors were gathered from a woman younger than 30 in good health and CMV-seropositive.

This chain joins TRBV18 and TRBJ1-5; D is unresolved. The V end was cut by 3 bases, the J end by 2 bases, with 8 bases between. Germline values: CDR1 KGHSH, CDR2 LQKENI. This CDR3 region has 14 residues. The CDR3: CASSPGDGNQPQHF. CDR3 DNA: TGTGCCAGCTCACCGGGAGACGGCAATCAGCCCCAGCATTTT.

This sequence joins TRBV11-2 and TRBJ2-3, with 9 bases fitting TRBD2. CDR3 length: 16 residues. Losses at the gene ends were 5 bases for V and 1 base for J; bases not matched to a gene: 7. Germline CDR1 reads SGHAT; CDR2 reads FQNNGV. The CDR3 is CASSLLAGRRTDTQYF. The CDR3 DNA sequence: TGTGCCAGCAGCCTGCTAGCGGGGCGACGCACAGATACGCAGTATTTT.

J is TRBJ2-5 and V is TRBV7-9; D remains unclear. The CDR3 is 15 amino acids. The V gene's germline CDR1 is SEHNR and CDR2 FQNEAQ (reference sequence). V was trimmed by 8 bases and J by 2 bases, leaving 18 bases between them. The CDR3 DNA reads TGTGCCAGCGGCCGTGCGACAACCAAGCAAGAGACCCAGTACTTC. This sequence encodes CASGRATTKQETQYF. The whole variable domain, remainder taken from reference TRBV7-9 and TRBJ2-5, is DTGVSQNPRHKITKRGQNVTFRCDPISEHNRLYWYRQTLGQGPEFLTYFQNEAQLEKSRLLSDRFSAERPKGSFSTLEIQRTEQGDSAMYLCASGRATTKQETQYFGPGTRLLVL.

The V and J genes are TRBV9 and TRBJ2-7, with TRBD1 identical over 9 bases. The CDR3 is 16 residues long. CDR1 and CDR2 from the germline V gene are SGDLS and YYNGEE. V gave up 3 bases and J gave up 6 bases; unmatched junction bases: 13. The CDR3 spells CASSDSPDRGIGEQYF. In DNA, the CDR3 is TGTGCCAGCAGCGATTCACCTGACAGGGGGATTGGCGAGCAGTACTTC.

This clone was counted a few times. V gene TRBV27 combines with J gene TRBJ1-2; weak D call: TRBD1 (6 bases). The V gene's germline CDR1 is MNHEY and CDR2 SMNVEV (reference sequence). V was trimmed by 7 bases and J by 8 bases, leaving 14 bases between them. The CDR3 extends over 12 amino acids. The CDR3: CASTSGAQGYTF. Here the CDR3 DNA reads TGTGCCAGCACCTCAGGGGCTCAGGGCTACACCTTC.